This is a list of T cell receptor beta chains from one sample in a study of T cell responses to AZD1222 COVID-19 vaccine. TCRdb keeps only in-frame clones here, not all; method: immunoSEQ multiplex PCR. This sample carries under 100,000 clones, 80% to 90% of them seen once, and the ten largest clones take more than 7%. The sample was peripheral blood, taken on day 0 of AZD1222 vaccination. The receptors stem from an adult in good health. Both conserved end residues are part of each CDR3. A D gene is named only where the DNA matches it firmly. Some rows have no size entry. The others give once, few or many, or a class for an expanded clone.

TRBD2	TRBJ2-7	NA	TRBV28	TGTGCCAGCAGTTTAACTAGCGCATACGAGCAGTACTTC	CASSLTSAYEQYF
NA	TRBJ2-7	NA	TRBV20-1	TGCAGTGCCGGCCCGCCTTACGAGCAGTACTTC	CSAGPPYEQYF
TRBD2	TRBJ2-2	NA	TRBV7-2	TGTGCCAGCAGCTTAGCGGCTAGCGGAGCGAACACCGGGGAGCTGTTTTTT	CASSLAASGANTGELFF
NA	TRBJ2-2	NA	TRBV4-1	TGCGCCAGACCTCAGGCCCGAGGCACCGGGGAGCTGTTTTTT	CARPQARGTGELFF
NA	TRBJ2-7	NA	TRBV4-1	TGCGCCAGCAGCCAAGGGGGACCCGCCTACGAGCAGTACTTC	CASSQGGPAYEQYF
TRBD1	TRBJ1-2	NA	TRBV18	TGTGCCAGCTCACCACCGGACAGGCCCTCTATGGACTACACCTTC	CASSPPDRPSMDYTF
NA	TRBJ2-1	NA	TRBV27	TGTGCCAGCAGTCCACATCCCGGACGCGTTAGCTCCTACAATGAGCAGTTCTTC	CASSPHPGRVSSYNEQFF
TRBD2	TRBJ2-7	NA	TRBV28	TGTGCCAGCGGAGGTCGACTAGCGGGAGCCCTCTACTACGAGCAGTACTTC	CASGGRLAGALYYEQYF
TRBD2	TRBJ2-1	NA	TRBV27	TGTGCCAGCAGTTTTGGTCTAGCGGGAGTCTATGAGCAGTTCTTC	CASSFGLAGVYEQFF
NA	TRBJ1-5	NA	TRBV19	TGTGCCAGTAGCCCGACAGGTTCGGAACAGCCCCAGCATTTT	CASSPTGSEQPQHF
NA	TRBJ2-7	NA	TRBV12-5	TGTGCTAGTGGTTTGGGGGTAGGGGGAGCCTACGAGCAGTACTTC	CASGLGVGGAYEQYF
NA	TRBJ1-6	NA	TRBV2	TGTGCCAGCAATAAGGGGTATGATTCACCCCTCCACTTT	CASNKGYDSPLHF
TRBD1	TRBJ2-5	NA	TRBV7-8	TGTGCCAGCAGCTTTACAGGGGTTCGATACCAAGAGACCCAGTACTTC	CASSFTGVRYQETQYF
TRBD1	TRBJ1-2	NA	TRBV9	TGTGCCAGCAGCCTTAGGGACAGCAACTACTATGGCTACACCTTC	CASSLRDSNYYGYTF
TRBD2	TRBJ2-3	NA	TRBV11-3	TGTGCCAGCAGCTTAGCAGGACTAGCGACAGATACGCAGTATTTT	CASSLAGLATDTQYF
NA	TRBJ2-1	NA	TRBV30	TGTGCCTGGACGGACTCGTGGGGTGAGCAGTTCTTC	CAWTDSWGEQFF
NA	TRBJ1-2	NA	TRBV5-4	TGTGCCAGCAGACCCTGGGGAATCGGGATCGGAGGTGACTATGGCTACACCTTC	CASRPWGIGIGGDYGYTF
NA	TRBJ1-5	NA	TRBV28	TGTGCCAGCCGGAAGTATCAGCCCCAGCATTTT	CASRKYQPQHF
TRBD2	TRBJ2-1	NA	TRBV2	TGTGCCAGCAGTGAAGGCGGGAGGAACCCCTACAATGAGCAGTTCTTC	CASSEGGRNPYNEQFF
TRBD1	TRBJ2-4	NA	TRBV14	TGTGCCAGCAGCCTTCACGGACAGGGAGGAAACATTCAGTACTTC	CASSLHGQGGNIQYF
TRBD2	TRBJ2-2	NA	TRBV9	TGTGCCAGCAGCGTAGCTCTAGCGGGAGTCGCGAACACCGGGGAGCTGTTTTTT	CASSVALAGVANTGELFF
NA	TRBJ1-2	NA	TRBV14	TGTGCCAGCAGCCAAGAAATTAACAGGGCCTATGGCTACACCTTC	CASSQEINRAYGYTF
NA	TRBJ1-1	NA	TRBV24-1	TGTGCCACCAGTGATCCGGGACATACGATGCCTTATGAAGCTTTCTTT	CATSDPGHTMPYEAFF
NA	TRBJ1-4	NA	TRBV18	TGTGCCAGCTCACCACGGGACGGCCAGAATGAAAAACTGTTTTTT	CASSPRDGQNEKLFF
TRBD2	TRBJ2-1	NA	TRBV27	TGTGCCAGCAGTTTATGGGGGACTAGCCGCATCAATGAGCAGTTCTTC	CASSLWGTSRINEQFF
TRBD1	TRBJ1-1	NA	TRBV2	TGTGCCAGCAGTGAATTGGGACAGGGAGCCACTGAAGCTTTCTTT	CASSELGQGATEAFF
NA	TRBJ1-1	NA	TRBV21-1	TGTGCCAGCAGCAATGAAGCTTTCTTT	CASSNEAFF
NA	TRBJ2-3	NA	TRBV15	TGTGCCACCAGCAGAGAACGGGCGGTTCTTGCAGATACGCAGTATTTT	CATSRERAVLADTQYF
NA	TRBJ2-3	NA	TRBV4-1	TGCGCCAGCAGCCAAGCTGCCGGGGATACGCAGTATTTT	CASSQAAGDTQYF
NA	TRBJ1-5	NA	TRBV6-1	TGTGCCAGCAGTGACGGACTGGGGAGGCAGCCCCAGCATTTT	CASSDGLGRQPQHF
TRBD1	TRBJ1-1	NA	TRBV7-8	TGTGCCAGCAGCTCCCGGACAGGGATGACTGAAGCTTTCTTT	CASSSRTGMTEAFF
TRBD2	TRBJ2-2	NA	TRBV10-1	TGCGCCAGCAGCGACCTAGCGGGAGTTCAGACCGGGGAGCTGTTTTTT	CASSDLAGVQTGELFF
TRBD2	TRBJ2-7	NA	TRBV7-3	TGTGCCAGCAGCTTAGGTATGGGACTAGCTTACGAGCAGTACTTC	CASSLGMGLAYEQYF
NA	TRBJ2-1	NA	TRBV11-3	TGTGCCAGCAGCTCCCCCGCCCACAATGAGCAGTTCTTC	CASSSPAHNEQFF
NA	TRBJ1-6	few	TRBV7-9	TGTGCCAGCAGCGCCACACAGGGAAATGGTTCACCCCTCCACTTT	CASSATQGNGSPLHF
NA	TRBJ2-7	NA	TRBV2	TGTGCCAGCAGTGAAAGGGGGGCGACCTTCTACGAGCAGTACTTC	CASSERGATFYEQYF
NA	TRBJ2-1	NA	TRBV12-5	TGTGCTAGTGGGACAGGCCCCACCTACAATGAGCAGTTCTTC	CASGTGPTYNEQFF
NA	TRBJ1-2	NA	TRBV29-1	TGCAGCGTTGAGAGGGCCTCCGCCGGTGGCTACACCTTC	CSVERASAGGYTF
NA	TRBJ2-5	once	TRBV30	TGTGCCTGGAAAGGGAACGGTGGGGAGACCCAGTACTTC	CAWKGNGGETQYF
NA	TRBJ1-5	NA	TRBV6-5	TGTGCCAGCAGTTACTCGGAGAATCAGCCCCAGCATTTT	CASSYSENQPQHF
NA	TRBJ1-1	NA	TRBV19	TGTGCCAGCCACCTGGCACCGAACACTGAAGCTTTCTTT	CASHLAPNTEAFF
NA	TRBJ2-7	NA	TRBV19	TGTGCCAGTAGCGGGAGTCTCGCCTACGAGCAGTACTTC	CASSGSLAYEQYF
TRBD1	TRBJ1-5	NA	TRBV6-1	TGTGCCAGCAGGAGGACAGGGAGTGGGCCCCAGCATTTT	CASRRTGSGPQHF